The rows below give T cell receptor beta chains drawn from one sample of a study of Ad26.COV2.S vaccination and SARS-CoV-2 variants. Generated by immunoSEQ multiplex PCR, the TCRdb table keeps only in-frame clones and is missing some. Here the sample spans about 320,000 clones, over 80% being singletons. The sequencing used peripheral blood, collected in a trial of Ad26.COV2.S vaccine versus placebo. The receptors here all came from a person between 18 and 65 years old who received the Ad26.COV2.S COVID-19 vaccine or a placebo. CDR3s include the opening cysteine and the closing phenylalanine or tryptophan. D genes are given only for firm matches. For some rows the clone size is stated as once, few or many, or as a class when expanded; others skip it.

DNA | CDR3 | D | J | size | V
TGTGCCAGCGGCCCTAGTATAATCGGGGAGCTGTTTTTT | CASGPSIIGELFF | - | TRBJ2-2 | - | TRBV6-2/TRBV6-3
TGTGCCAGCCAGACAGGAACTCAAGAGACCCAGTACTTC | CASQTGTQETQYF | - | TRBJ2-5 | - | TRBV18
TGTGCCAGCAGGCCCTTGGGCGGGGGCCCGGGGAATGAGCAGTTCTTC | CASRPLGGGPGNEQFF | - | TRBJ2-1 | few | TRBV11-2
TGCGCCAGCAGTGAGTGGACAGGGGTCCTCCCTGAAAAACTGTTTTTT | CASSEWTGVLPEKLFF | TRBD1 | TRBJ1-4 | few | TRBV10-2
TGTGCCAGCAGCCCAGGATACGGGGGAGAGACCCAGTACTTC | CASSPGYGGETQYF | - | TRBJ2-5 | - | TRBV7-9
TGTGCCACCAGTGGGGGGACAGATAATTCACCCCTCCACTTT | CATSGGTDNSPLHF | TRBD1 | TRBJ1-6 | - | TRBV24-1
TGTGCCAGCAGCCAGGCTTCGGGACAGCCCTACGAGCAGTACTTC | CASSQASGQPYEQYF | TRBD1 | TRBJ2-7 | - | TRBV14
TGCGCCAGCAGCTTGATGACCTCTGGGGCCAACGTCCTGACTTTC | CASSLMTSGANVLTF | - | TRBJ2-6 | - | TRBV5-1
TGTGCCAGCAGTGAGGGGCTAGCGGGGGGTACAGATACGCAGTATTTT | CASSEGLAGGTDTQYF | TRBD2 | TRBJ2-3 | - | TRBV6-1
TGTGCCAGCAGTGACACCCAGGGAAACACCATATATTTT | CASSDTQGNTIYF | - | TRBJ1-3 | - | TRBV6-4
TGCGCCAGCAGCTTGCAACAGAGCTACAATGAGCAGTTCTTC | CASSLQQSYNEQFF | - | TRBJ2-1 | - | TRBV5-1
TGTGCCAGCAGCCGGGCGGAGGTGAATGAAAAACTGTTTTTT | CASSRAEVNEKLFF | - | TRBJ1-4 | - | TRBV4-2
TGTGCCAGCAGTGAAACGAGAGGTAGACAGGGGGCCACTGAAGCTTTCTTT | CASSETRGRQGATEAFF | TRBD1 | TRBJ1-1 | - | TRBV6-1
TGTGCCAGTAGTATAGGAAGGGACACCGGGGAGCTGTTTTTT | CASSIGRDTGELFF | - | TRBJ2-2 | - | TRBV19
TGCGCCAGCAGCTTGGGGCTTCATAATTCACCCCTCCACTTT | CASSLGLHNSPLHF | - | TRBJ1-6 | few | TRBV5-1
TGTGCCAGTAGCAACGGGCCGAACACCGGGGGCTACACCTTC | CASSNGPNTGGYTF | - | TRBJ1-2 | - | TRBV19
TGTGCCAGCAGCCCCCTGGGACTAGCGGGGAAAGAGACCCAGTACTTC | CASSPLGLAGKETQYF | TRBD2 | TRBJ2-5 | - | TRBV11-3
TGTGCCAGCAGCTTGGTCGGGAGACCTAACACTGAAGCTTTCTTT | CASSLVGRPNTEAFF | - | TRBJ1-1 | - | TRBV5-6
TGTGCCAGCAGCTTAAACCCGGACCGGGACACTGAAGCTTTCTTT | CASSLNPDRDTEAFF | - | TRBJ1-1 | - | TRBV5-4
TGTGCCAGCAGTTTTAAGACCCGATTCCTCTACGAGCAGTACTTC | CASSFKTRFLYEQYF | - | TRBJ2-7 | - | TRBV28
TGTGCCAGCAGCTTGGGACCCCCTAGCGGGAGCTCCTACAATGAGCAGTTCTTC | CASSLGPPSGSSYNEQFF | TRBD2 | TRBJ2-1 | - | TRBV5-6
TGTGCCAGCAGTTCGTGGACTAGCGGGGGGAAGGAAGAGACCCAGTACTTC | CASSSWTSGGKEETQYF | TRBD2 | TRBJ2-5 | - | TRBV28